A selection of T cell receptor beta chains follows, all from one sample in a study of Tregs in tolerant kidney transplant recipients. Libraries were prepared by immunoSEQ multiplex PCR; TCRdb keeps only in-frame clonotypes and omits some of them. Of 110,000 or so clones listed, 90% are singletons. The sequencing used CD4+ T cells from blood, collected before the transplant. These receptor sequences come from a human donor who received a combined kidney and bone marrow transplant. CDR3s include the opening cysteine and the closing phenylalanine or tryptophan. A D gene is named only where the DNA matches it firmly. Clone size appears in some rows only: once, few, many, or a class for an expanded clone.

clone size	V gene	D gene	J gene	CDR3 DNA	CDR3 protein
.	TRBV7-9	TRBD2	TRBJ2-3	TGTGCCAGCAGCCCCCGCAGACTAGCGGGAGCAGATACGCAGTATTTT	CASSPRRLAGADTQYF
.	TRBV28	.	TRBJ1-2	TGTGCCAGCAAAGTGGGGGGTCCTAACTATGGCTACACCTTC	CASKVGGPNYGYTF
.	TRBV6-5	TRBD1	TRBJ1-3	TGTGCCAGCAGCCGGCGGACAGGTTACGGAAACACCATATATTTT	CASSRRTGYGNTIYF
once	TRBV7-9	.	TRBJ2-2	TGTGCCAGCAGCTTTAGGGAGACCGGGGAGCTGTTTTTT	CASSFRETGELFF
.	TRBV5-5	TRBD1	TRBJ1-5	TGTGCCAGCAGCCCCGGGACAGGGGCGCCCCCCAATCAGCCCCAGCATTTT	CASSPGTGAPPNQPQHF
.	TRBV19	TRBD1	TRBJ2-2	TGTGCCAGTTCTGACAGGGGTTCGAGCACCGGGGAGCTGTTTTTT	CASSDRGSSTGELFF
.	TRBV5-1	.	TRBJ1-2	TGCGCCAGCAGCTTGGACGGGAAGGGCTACACCTTC	CASSLDGKGYTF
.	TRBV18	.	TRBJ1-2	TGTGCCAGCTCACCACCGACAGGTCGGGGCTATGGCTACACCTTC	CASSPPTGRGYGYTF
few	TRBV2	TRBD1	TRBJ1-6	TGTGCCAGCGGGACAGCACATAATTCACCCCTCCACTTT	CASGTAHNSPLHF
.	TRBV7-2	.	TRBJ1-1	TGTGCCAGCAGCTTAATGGGGGGCACTGAAGCTTTCTTT	CASSLMGGTEAFF
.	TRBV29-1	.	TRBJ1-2	TGCAGCGCCGAAGAGGGTGTGGACAGTTCTAACTATGGCTACACCTTC	CSAEEGVDSSNYGYTF
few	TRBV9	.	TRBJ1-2	TGTGCCAGCAGCGCAACAGGCTACCAAGCGGGCTACACCTTC	CASSATGYQAGYTF
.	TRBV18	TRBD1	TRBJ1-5	TGTGCCAGCTCGCTCGACAGGGGCGGCAATCAGCCCCAGCATTTT	CASSLDRGGNQPQHF
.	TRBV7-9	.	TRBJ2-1	TGTGCCAGCAGCTCGCCCTGGGGCGATGAGCAGTTCTTC	CASSSPWGDEQFF
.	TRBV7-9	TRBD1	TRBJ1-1	TGTGCCAGCAGCCGCTTGACAGGGGTAGGGGAAAGGACTGAAGCTTTCTTT	CASSRLTGVGERTEAFF
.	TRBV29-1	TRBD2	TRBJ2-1	TGCAGTGTCTTGGGCGGGAGGGCCGCCTACAATGAGCAGTTCTTC	CSVLGGRAAYNEQFF
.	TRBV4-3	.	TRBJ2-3	.	CASSSSGDRGWDTQYF
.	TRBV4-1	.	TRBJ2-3	TGCGCCAGCAGCCGATTGGGGGGTCCCACAGATACGCAGTATTTT	CASSRLGGPTDTQYF
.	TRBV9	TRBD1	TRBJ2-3	TGTGCCAGCAGCGTAGTGCCCTCTCCAGGGGGAGATACGCAGTATTTT	CASSVVPSPGGDTQYF
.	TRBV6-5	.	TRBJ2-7	TGTGCCAGCAGTCGGAAGGGGTCCTACGAGCAGTACTTC	CASSRKGSYEQYF
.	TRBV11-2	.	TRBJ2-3	TGTGCCAGCAGCGATAGACTGATTCGGGCAGATACGCAGTATTTT	CASSDRLIRADTQYF
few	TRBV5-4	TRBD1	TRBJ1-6	TGTGCCAGCAGCCCTAGGACAGGGCTGACCCTCCACTTT	CASSPRTGLTLHF
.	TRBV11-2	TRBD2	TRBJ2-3	TGTGCCAGCAGCAGTCCGGGGGGGGATACGCAGTATTTT	CASSSPGGDTQYF
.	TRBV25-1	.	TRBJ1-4	TGTGCCAGCAGTGAACAGGATTCTAATGAAAAACTGTTTTTT	CASSEQDSNEKLFF
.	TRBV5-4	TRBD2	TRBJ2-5	TGTGCCAGCACCCACGGACTAGCGGGAAATCAAGAGACCCAGTACTTC	CASTHGLAGNQETQYF
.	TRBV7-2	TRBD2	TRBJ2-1	TGTGCCAGCAGCTTAGCGGTACTAGCGGGAAGCAATGAGCAGTTCTTC	CASSLAVLAGSNEQFF
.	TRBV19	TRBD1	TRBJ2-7	TGTGCCAGTAGTATAGCGCAGGGGGCTGGAGAGCAGTACTTC	CASSIAQGAGEQYF
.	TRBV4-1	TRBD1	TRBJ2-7	TGCGCCAGCAGCCAAGGGACAGGGGCTCCCTACGAGCAGTACTTC	CASSQGTGAPYEQYF
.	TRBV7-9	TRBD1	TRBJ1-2	TGTGCCAGCAGCTCCAGACAGGGGGCGGATGGCTACACCTTC	CASSSRQGADGYTF
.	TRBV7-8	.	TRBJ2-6	TGTGCCAGCAGCTTCAGGCGTCATTCCCTAGCCAACGTCCTGACTTTC	CASSFRRHSLANVLTF
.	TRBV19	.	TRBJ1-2	TGTGCCAGTAGTTCCGACCTGGGCAGGGCGGTCTGGGGCTACACCTTC	CASSSDLGRAVWGYTF
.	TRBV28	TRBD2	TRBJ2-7	TGTGCCAGCACCCGGAGGGTGGCTAGCGGAACCTACGAGCAGTACTTC	CASTRRVASGTYEQYF
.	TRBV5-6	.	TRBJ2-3	TGTGCCAGCAGCCTTAAAAGCACAGATACGCAGTATTTT	CASSLKSTDTQYF
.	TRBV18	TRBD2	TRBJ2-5	TGTGCCAGCTCACGCACCGGGACTAGCGTCCAAGAGACCCAGTACTTC	CASSRTGTSVQETQYF